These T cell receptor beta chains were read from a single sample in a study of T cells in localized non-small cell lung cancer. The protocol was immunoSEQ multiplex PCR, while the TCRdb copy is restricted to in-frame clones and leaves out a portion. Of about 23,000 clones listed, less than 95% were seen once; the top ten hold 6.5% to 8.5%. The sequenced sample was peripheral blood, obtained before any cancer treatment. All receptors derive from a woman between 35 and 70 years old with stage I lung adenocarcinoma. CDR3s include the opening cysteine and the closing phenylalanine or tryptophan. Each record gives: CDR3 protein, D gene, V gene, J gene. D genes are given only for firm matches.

CDR3: CASSLQATDTQYF
D: -
V: TRBV28
J: TRBJ2-3

CDR3: CSVHRGDETQYF
D: TRBD1
V: TRBV29-1
J: TRBJ2-5

CDR3: CASYHRVGMNTEAFF
D: -
V: TRBV28
J: TRBJ1-1

CDR3: CASSPTGGVKNENIQYF
D: TRBD1
V: TRBV27
J: TRBJ2-4

CDR3: CASSLWRPPQYF
D: -
V: TRBV5-5
J: TRBJ2-7

CDR3: CASSSYRTGLVGYTF
D: TRBD1
V: TRBV28
J: TRBJ1-2

CDR3: CASSGAGTGYTGELFF
D: TRBD1
V: TRBV5-1
J: TRBJ2-2

CDR3: CASSVGSWGSGANVLTF
D: -
V: TRBV9
J: TRBJ2-6

CDR3: CASSVGHPQGTKNIQYF
D: -
V: TRBV6-1
J: TRBJ2-4

CDR3: CASSQDILAGALAKNIQYF
D: TRBD2
V: TRBV4-3
J: TRBJ2-4

CDR3: CASSPQSGSFYNEQFF
D: TRBD2
V: TRBV4-3
J: TRBJ2-1

CDR3: CSACSSGGETQYF
D: TRBD2
V: TRBV29-1
J: TRBJ2-5

CDR3: CASSLRGTGLYNEQFF
D: TRBD1
V: TRBV5-4
J: TRBJ2-1

CDR3: CASSSGAGGSRETQYF
D: TRBD1
V: TRBV5-1
J: TRBJ2-5

CDR3: CASSTLVRLAFMDYNEQFF
D: TRBD2
V: TRBV5-8
J: TRBJ2-1

CDR3: CASSLGVKFIGEQYF
D: -
V: TRBV5-1
J: TRBJ2-7

CDR3: CASSPPGFNYGYTF
D: -
V: TRBV18
J: TRBJ1-2

CDR3: CASSLVKGDSEQYF
D: -
V: TRBV7-2
J: TRBJ2-7

CDR3: CASSFPSGEQYF
D: -
V: TRBV7-2
J: TRBJ2-7

CDR3: CASSSIGREQYF
D: -
V: TRBV7-8
J: TRBJ2-7

CDR3: CASSLVDGSYEQYF
D: -
V: TRBV5-1
J: TRBJ2-7

CDR3: CASSPKAGDSPDTQYF
D: TRBD2
V: TRBV5-1
J: TRBJ2-3

CDR3: CASEQGVNTEAFF
D: TRBD1
V: TRBV7-8
J: TRBJ1-1

CDR3: CASSFHRTGTSGYTF
D: TRBD1
V: TRBV28
J: TRBJ1-2

CDR3: CASSLDGTSSGTQYF
D: TRBD2
V: TRBV28
J: TRBJ2-3

CDR3: CASSLDGTGDNEQFF
D: -
V: TRBV13
J: TRBJ2-1

CDR3: CANSLGPNTGELFF
D: -
V: TRBV12-5
J: TRBJ2-2

CDR3: CASKNPGRRNQPQHF
D: -
V: TRBV21-1
J: TRBJ1-5

CDR3: CASRIRTDTQYF
D: -
V: TRBV2
J: TRBJ2-3

CDR3: CASSSGLQTYNEQFF
D: TRBD2
V: TRBV7-2
J: TRBJ2-1

CDR3: CASSLLGRSRETQYF
D: TRBD2
V: TRBV5-1
J: TRBJ2-5

CDR3: CASTPARADPQDF
D: -
V: TRBV5-3
J: TRBJ2-3

CDR3: CATRQGGHTDTQYF
D: TRBD1
V: TRBV27
J: TRBJ2-3

CDR3: CASSTVGSQPQHF
D: -
V: TRBV19
J: TRBJ1-5

CDR3: CASSLGGVRDTQYF
D: -
V: TRBV5-1
J: TRBJ2-3

CDR3: CASSLVAGAPGELFF
D: -
V: TRBV7-6
J: TRBJ2-2

CDR3: CASSQDGTGSGKKLFF
D: -
V: TRBV4-3
J: TRBJ1-4